The sequence of this T cell receptor beta chain was determined in a study of lymphopenia after photon versus proton radiotherapy (dated by TCRdb to about 2019). Turning to the overall study: The study compared the immunological effects of photon versus proton radiation therapy in patients with gastrointestinal tumors who developed high-grade lymphopenia. The cohort comprised about 22 patients with gastrointestinal tumors who received either photon or proton therapy and then developed lymphopenia. The goal of the study was to describe how the two radiation modalities differ in their effects on the immune system.

Trimming removed 10 bases from V and 8 bases from J, leaving 17 bases between the germline ends. CDR1 MDHEN and CDR2 SYDVKM are derived from the germline V gene. The CDR3 holds 12 amino acids from the cysteine to the phenylalanine. The sequence is cut down to CDR3 DNA, 36 bases in frame from base 1. Points the paper makes about the study in general: The authors looked at the survival association only in patients who died, and they framed better survival with proton therapy as a possibility rather than a demonstrated result. During treatment, patients who received proton therapy stayed relatively stable, whereas patients who received photon therapy lost naive T cells and TCR diversity and gained effector/memory populations. After the lymphocyte count nadir, photon-treated repertoires showed oligoclonal expansion, especially of CD8+ Temra cells, which drove the drop in diversity. Among patients across the cohort who died, overall survival time showed an inverse correlation with a larger post-nadir drop in TCR diversity.

Library prep was done by the immunoSEQ multiplex PCR assay. Deep sequencing of rearranged TCR beta loci, alongside multiparametric flow cytometry, was used to profile T cell repertoires. TCRdb limited this immuneACCESS table to in-frame rearrangements with V and J called. A share of clones is missing; checked studies link under half to unresolved V genes, and the rest is unexplained. The sample data list 65,000 to 90,000 clones, and around 92% of these were observed just once. Around 2.2% of the sample is in the top ten clones. Concerning this clone itself: Its antigen is not yet known. No much larger clonotype is one base removed from it; base qualities were not supplied.

The source of this sequence is a woman aged 40 to 50 with cholangiocarcinoma. The sequence links TRBV28 to TRBJ1-1, and TRBD1 may be the D gene, going by 5 matching bases. Specimen: peripheral blood, collected from a patient treated with photon-based radiotherapy. The nucleotide sequence reads as follows: TGTGCCACCTGGGACGTGGGAGGCGAAGCTTTCTTT. Its translation reads: CATWDVGGEAFF.